This TCR beta chain was found in a study of early T cells in non-severe SARS-CoV-2 infection. As for the study in general: Alpha and beta chains were unpaired, from unsorted whole-blood bulk RNA. Study results and limitations: Lookups in VDJdb leaned toward anti-spike CD8 responses and missed private and CD4 specificities.

The CDR3 runs to 17 residues. With 4 bases clipped from V and 0 bases from J, the junction kept 3 bases outside the gene matches. Germline-derived CDR1 and CDR2 are SGHRS and YFSETQ. Individual cDNA molecules were tagged with unique molecular identifiers, the study reported. TCRdb fed the 5' RACE reads into MiXCR, producing one record per CDR3 protein. The data hold fewer than 75,000 distinct CDR3 sequences, with 20% observed a single time. As regards this clonotype: The antigen remains undetermined.

The V and J genes are TRBV5-1 and TRBJ2-6; 11 bases are shared with TRBD1. The receptor comes from an adult who was a healthcare worker with PCR-confirmed SARS-CoV-2 infection or an uninfected control (not recorded which). The specimen was whole blood, collected at baseline. For the CDR3, the DNA is TGCGCCAGCAGCCCAGGGACAGGGGGCTCTGGGGCCAACGTCCTGACTTTC. Translation: CASSPGTGGSGANVLTF.